This TCR beta chain was captured in a study of blood T cell repertoires in COVID-19. Study as a whole: The origin of the acute and convalescent COVID-19 samples was the United States, Italy and Spain. PBMCs, B-cell-depleted T cells, or T cells were the source of the cDNA or gDNA that made up the material.

CDR3 length: 12 amino acids. V lost 2 bases to trimming and J lost 5 bases, with 6 bases between them. Germline V gives CDR1 MGHRA, CDR2 YSYEKL. Study members were between about 18 and 100 years old and lived in 24 US regions. People in the exposed group encountered a COVID-19 case within 2 weeks before entering the study. TCRdb keeps only in-frame clones here, not all; method: immunoSEQ multiplex PCR. The repertoire consists of 220,000 or so clones, with around 90% occurring once and the leading ten covering around 0.85%. The sample consisted of PBMCs or T cells enriched from blood (not recorded which). The source is a man aged 50-60 years who had been exposed to COVID-19. The rearrangement uses TRBV4-1 and TRBJ1-1; D remains unclear. The CDR3 nucleotides are TGCGCCAGCAGCCAACAGGATACTGAAGCTTTCTTT. Encoded protein: CASSQQDTEAFF.